This T cell receptor (beta chain) stems from a study of CD8 T cells in Susac syndrome. CDR3 size: 14 residues. The germline CDR1 and CDR2 sequences are MNHEY and SMNVEV (reference sequence). V shed 4 bases and J 12 bases; nucleotides not matched to a gene: 12. cDNA came from about 0.46 to 1 ug RNA primed by random hexamers. Amplification of TCR beta CDR3 used immunoSEQ multiplex PCR across 54 Vbeta and 13 Jbeta. TCRdb passed the immunoSEQ multiplex PCR reads through MiXCR, listing each CDR3 protein once. This sample has approximately 150,000 distinct CDR3 sequences, with approximately 93% found just once.

The chain couples TRBV27 to TRBJ1-2; 9 nucleotides match TRBD1. Sequencing input: CD4+ T cells from PBMCs. The sequence came from a human donor with multiple sclerosis. CDR3 residues: CASSSSGTGIVHTF. The CDR3 region has the DNA TGTGCCAGCAGTTCCTCTGGGACAGGGATAGTCCACACCTTC.